This T cell receptor (beta chain) was found in a study of identifying expanded T cells in peripheral blood. Collection occurred without any documented infections or immune events in donors. V lost 5 bases to trimming and J lost 0 bases; unmatched junction nucleotides: 6. The CDR3 runs 17 residues. In germline, CDR1 is SEHNR, CDR2 FQNEAQ (reference sequence). Sequencing used immunoSEQ multiplex PCR; TCRdb keeps in-frame clones, though not all of them. The data hold roughly 96,000 clones, with around 90% observed a single time. The gene calls are TRBV7-9 and TRBJ1-4; TRBD1 agrees at 10 bases. The receptor was isolated from a person between 18 and 75 years old in good health. What was sequenced was blood. The CDR3 here is CASSTRTGGTTNEKLFF. CDR3 DNA sequence: TGTGCCAGCAGCACAAGGACAGGGGGAACAACTAATGAAAAACTGTTTTTT.